This T cell receptor beta chain emerged from a study of T cells in Graves' hyperthyroidism and ophthalmopathy. Looking at the study overall: Peripheral blood collection took place at initial diagnosis, before any treatment.

The TCR beta CDR3 regions underwent amplification using RNA transcripts as the source. With the HTBI primer set, the TCR CDR3 went through a first round of RT-PCR. MiXCR, run by TCRdb on the multiplex PCR reads, gives a single entry per CDR3 protein. This table has 300,000 to 450,000 distinct CDR3 sequences, about 15% appearing once. Researchers defined stable Graves' hyperthyroidism as no ophthalmopathy progression within 18 months. Based on clinical symptoms, serum thyroxine and TRAb, thyroid ultrasound and orbital computed tomography, diagnoses were reached. The PBMCs had their origin in less than 13 ml of fresh peripheral blood. This clonotype was recorded once. Trimming took off 9 bases at V and 5 bases at J, with 17 bases between the two ends. The CDR3 is 14 residues long. Germline V CDR1 and CDR2: MRHNA, SNTAGT.

The J gene is TRBJ1-5, the V gene TRBV6-4; a weak D match, TRBD1 (5 bases). The receptor's source is a woman in her thirties with Graves' hyperthyroidism. The sequencing sample was made of blood. In DNA, the CDR3 is TGTGCCAGAGACACCTCATGGGGGGATCAGCCCCAGCATTTT. The encoded protein is CARDTSWGDQPQHF.